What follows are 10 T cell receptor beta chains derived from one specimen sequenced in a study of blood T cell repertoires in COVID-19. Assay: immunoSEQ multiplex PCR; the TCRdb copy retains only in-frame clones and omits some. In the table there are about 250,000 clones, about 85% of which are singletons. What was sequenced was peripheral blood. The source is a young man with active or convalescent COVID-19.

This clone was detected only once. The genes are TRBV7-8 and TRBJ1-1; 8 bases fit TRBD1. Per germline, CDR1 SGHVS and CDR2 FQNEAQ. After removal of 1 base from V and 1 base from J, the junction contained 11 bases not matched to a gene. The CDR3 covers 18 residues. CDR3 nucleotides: TGTGCCAGCAGCTTAGAGGTCGCAGGGGGCGTATGGAACACTGAAGCTTTCTTT. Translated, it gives CASSLEVAGGVWNTEAFF.

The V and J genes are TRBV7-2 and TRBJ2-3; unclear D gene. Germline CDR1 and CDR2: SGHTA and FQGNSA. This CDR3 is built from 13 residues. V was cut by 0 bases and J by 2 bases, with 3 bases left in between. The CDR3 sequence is CASSLALTDTQYF. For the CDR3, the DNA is TGTGCCAGCAGCTTAGCTCTCACAGATACGCAGTATTTT.

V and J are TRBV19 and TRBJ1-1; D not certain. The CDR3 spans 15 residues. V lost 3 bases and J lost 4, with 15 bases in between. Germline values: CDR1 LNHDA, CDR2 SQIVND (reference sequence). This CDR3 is CASSIAHGEGTEAFF. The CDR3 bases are TGTGCCAGTAGTATTGCCCACGGGGAGGGCACTGAAGCTTTCTTT.

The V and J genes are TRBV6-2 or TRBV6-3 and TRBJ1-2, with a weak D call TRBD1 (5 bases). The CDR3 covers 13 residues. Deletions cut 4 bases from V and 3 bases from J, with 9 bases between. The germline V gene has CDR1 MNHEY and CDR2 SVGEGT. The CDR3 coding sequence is TGTGCCAGCAGTTGGGCGGGGGACTATGGCTACACCTTC. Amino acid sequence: CASSWAGDYGYTF.

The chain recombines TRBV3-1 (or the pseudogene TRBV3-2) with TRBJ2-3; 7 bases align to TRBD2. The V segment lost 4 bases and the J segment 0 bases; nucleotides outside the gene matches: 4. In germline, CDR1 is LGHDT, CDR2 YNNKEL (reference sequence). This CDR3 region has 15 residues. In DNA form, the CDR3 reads TGTGCCAGCAGCCGGGCAGCGGGGAGCACAGATACGCAGTATTTT. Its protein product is CASSRAAGSTDTQYF.

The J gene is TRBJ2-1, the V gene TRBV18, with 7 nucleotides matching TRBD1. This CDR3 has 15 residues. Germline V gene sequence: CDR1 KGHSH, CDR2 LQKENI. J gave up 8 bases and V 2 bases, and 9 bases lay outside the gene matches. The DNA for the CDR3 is TGTGCCAGCTCACCATCCGGACAGGATTGGGATGAGCAGTTCTTC. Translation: CASSPSGQDWDEQFF.

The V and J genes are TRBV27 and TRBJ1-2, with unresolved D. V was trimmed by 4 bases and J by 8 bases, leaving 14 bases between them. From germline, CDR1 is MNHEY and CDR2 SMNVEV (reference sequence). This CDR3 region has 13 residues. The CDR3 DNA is TGTGCCAGCAGTTCATCAGACCTGAGGGGCTACACCTTC. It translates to CASSSSDLRGYTF.

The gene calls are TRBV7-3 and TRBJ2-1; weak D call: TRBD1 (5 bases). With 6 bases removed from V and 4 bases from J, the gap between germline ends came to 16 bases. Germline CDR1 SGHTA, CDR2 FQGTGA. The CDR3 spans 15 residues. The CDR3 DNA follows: TGTGCCAGCAGTCCACCTGGGGCGGATTACAATGAGCAGTTCTTC. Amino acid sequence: CASSPPGADYNEQFF.

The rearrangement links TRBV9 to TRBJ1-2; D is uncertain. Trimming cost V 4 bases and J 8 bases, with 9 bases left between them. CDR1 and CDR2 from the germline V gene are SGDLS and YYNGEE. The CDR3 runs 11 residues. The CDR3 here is CASSPRPGYTF. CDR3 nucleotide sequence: TGTGCCAGCAGCCCCCGTCCGGGCTACACCTTC.

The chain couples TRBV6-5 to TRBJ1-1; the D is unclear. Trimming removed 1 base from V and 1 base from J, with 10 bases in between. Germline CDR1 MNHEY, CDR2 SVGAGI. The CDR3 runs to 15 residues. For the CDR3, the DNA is TGTGCCAGCAGTTACTTTCCCCAAGCGAACACTGAAGCTTTCTTT. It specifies CASSYFPQANTEAFF.